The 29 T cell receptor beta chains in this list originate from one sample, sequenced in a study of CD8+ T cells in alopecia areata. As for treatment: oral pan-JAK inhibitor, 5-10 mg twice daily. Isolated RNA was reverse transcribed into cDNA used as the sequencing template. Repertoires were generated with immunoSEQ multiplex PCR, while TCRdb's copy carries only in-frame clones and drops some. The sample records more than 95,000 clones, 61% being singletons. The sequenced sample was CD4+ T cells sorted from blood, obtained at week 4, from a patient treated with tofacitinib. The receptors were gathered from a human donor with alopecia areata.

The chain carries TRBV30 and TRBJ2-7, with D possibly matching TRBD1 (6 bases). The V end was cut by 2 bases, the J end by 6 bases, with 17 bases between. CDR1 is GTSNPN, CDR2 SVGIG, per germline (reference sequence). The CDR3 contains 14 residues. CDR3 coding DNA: TGTGCCTGGAGTTTACAGGGTAAGGGCAGCGAGCAGTACTTC. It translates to CAWSLQGKGSEQYF.

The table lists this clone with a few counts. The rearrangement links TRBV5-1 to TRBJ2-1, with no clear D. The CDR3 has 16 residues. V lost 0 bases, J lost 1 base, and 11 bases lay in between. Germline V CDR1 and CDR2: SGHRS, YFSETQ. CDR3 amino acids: CASSLGHLLSYNEQFF. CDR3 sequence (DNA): TGCGCCAGCAGCTTGGGGCATCTACTGTCCTACAATGAGCAGTTCTTC. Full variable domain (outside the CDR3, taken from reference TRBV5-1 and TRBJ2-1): KAGVTQTPRYLIKTRGQQVTLSCSPISGHRSVSWYQQTPGQGLQFLFEYFSETQRNKGNFPGRFSGRQFSNSRSEMNVSTLELGDSALYLCASSLGHLLSYNEQFFGPGTRLTVL.

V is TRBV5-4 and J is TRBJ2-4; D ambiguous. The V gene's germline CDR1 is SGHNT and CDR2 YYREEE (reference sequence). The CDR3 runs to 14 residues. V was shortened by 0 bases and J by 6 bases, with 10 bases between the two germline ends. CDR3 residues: CASSLEAGGNIQYF. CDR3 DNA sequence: TGTGCCAGCAGCTTGGAAGCCGGTGGAAACATTCAGTACTTC.

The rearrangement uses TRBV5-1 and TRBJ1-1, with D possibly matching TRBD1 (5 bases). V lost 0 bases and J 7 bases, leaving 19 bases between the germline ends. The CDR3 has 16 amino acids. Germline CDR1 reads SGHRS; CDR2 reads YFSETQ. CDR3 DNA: TGCGCCAGCAGCTTGGCCACTCAAGCGGGGGTGGGTGAAGCTTTCTTT. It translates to CASSLATQAGVGEAFF.

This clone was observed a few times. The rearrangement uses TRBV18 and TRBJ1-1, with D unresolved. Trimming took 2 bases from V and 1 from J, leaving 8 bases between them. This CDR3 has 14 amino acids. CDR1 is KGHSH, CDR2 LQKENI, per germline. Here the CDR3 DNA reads TGTGCCAGCTCACCAGGAGGAACGAACACTGAAGCTTTCTTT. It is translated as CASSPGGTNTEAFF.

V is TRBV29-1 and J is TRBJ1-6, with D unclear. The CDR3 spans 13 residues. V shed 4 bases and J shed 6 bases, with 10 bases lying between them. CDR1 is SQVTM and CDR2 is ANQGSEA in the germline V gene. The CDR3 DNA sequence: TGCAGCGTTGCCGAAAACACTAATTCACCCCTCCACTTT. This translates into CSVAENTNSPLHF. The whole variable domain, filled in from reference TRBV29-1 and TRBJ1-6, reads SAVISQKPSRDICQRGTSLTIQCQVDSQVTMMFWYRQQPGQSLTLIATANQGSEATYESGFVIDKFPISRPNLTFSTLTVSNMSPEDSSIYLCSVAENTNSPLHFGNGTRLTVT.

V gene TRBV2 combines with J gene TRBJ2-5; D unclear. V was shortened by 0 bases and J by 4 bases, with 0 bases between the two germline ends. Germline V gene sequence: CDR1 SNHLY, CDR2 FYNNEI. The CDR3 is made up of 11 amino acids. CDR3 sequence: CASSEAETQYF. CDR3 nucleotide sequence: TGTGCCAGCAGTGAAGCAGAGACCCAGTACTTC.

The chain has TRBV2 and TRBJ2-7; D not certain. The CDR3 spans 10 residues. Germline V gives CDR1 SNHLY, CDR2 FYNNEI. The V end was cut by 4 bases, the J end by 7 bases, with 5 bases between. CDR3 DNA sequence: TGTGCCAGCAGTGTCAGAGAGCAGTACTTC. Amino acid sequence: CASSVREQYF.

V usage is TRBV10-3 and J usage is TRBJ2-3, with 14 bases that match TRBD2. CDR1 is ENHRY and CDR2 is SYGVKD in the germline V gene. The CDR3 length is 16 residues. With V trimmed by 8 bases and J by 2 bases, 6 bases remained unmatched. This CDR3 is CAICEGLAGVTDTQYF. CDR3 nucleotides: TGTGCCATCTGCGAGGGACTAGCGGGGGTCACAGATACGCAGTATTTT.

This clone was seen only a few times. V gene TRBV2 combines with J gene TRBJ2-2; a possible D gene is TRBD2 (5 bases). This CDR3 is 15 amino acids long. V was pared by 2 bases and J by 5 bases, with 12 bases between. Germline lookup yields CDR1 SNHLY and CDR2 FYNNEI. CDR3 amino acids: CASSESQRETGELFF. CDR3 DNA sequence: TGTGCCAGCAGTGAATCCCAAAGGGAGACCGGGGAGCTGTTTTTT.

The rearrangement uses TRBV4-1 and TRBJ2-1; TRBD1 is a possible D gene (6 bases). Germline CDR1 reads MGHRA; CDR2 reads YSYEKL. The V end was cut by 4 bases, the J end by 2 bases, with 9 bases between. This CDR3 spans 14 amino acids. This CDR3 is CASSRDRTYNEQFF. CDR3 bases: TGCGCCAGCAGCCGTGACAGGACCTACAATGAGCAGTTCTTC.

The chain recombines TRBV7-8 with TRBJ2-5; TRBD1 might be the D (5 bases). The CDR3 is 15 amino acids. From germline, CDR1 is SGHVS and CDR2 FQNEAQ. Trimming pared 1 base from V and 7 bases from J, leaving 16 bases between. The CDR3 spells CASSLDVGAVGTQYF. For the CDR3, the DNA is TGTGCCAGCAGCTTAGACGTAGGGGCGGTAGGGACCCAGTACTTC.

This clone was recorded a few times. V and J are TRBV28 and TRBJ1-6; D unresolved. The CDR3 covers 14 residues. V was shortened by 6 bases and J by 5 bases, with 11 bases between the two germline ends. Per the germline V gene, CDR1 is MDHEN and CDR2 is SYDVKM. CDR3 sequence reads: CASSRRQDNSPLHF. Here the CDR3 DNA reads TGTGCCAGCAGCAGAAGGCAGGATAATTCACCCCTCCACTTT.

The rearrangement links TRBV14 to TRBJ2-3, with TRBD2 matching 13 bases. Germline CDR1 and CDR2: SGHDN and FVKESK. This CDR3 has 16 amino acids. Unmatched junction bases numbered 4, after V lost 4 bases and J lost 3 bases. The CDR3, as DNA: TGTGCCAGCAGCCCCGGGACTAGCGGGAATACAGATACGCAGTATTTT. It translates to CASSPGTSGNTDTQYF.

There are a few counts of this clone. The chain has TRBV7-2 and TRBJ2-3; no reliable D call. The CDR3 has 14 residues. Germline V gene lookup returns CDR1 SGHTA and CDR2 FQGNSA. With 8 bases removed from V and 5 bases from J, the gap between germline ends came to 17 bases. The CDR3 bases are TGTGCCAGCTCTGGACCCGGTGATGGAGATACGCAGTATTTT. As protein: CASSGPGDGDTQYF.

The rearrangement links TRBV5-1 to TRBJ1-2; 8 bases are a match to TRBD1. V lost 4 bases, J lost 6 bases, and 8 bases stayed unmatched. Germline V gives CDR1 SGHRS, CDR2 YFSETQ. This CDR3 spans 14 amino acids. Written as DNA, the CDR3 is TGCGCCAGCAGCGTAGACAGGGGATCGGATGGCTACACCTTC. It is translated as CASSVDRGSDGYTF.

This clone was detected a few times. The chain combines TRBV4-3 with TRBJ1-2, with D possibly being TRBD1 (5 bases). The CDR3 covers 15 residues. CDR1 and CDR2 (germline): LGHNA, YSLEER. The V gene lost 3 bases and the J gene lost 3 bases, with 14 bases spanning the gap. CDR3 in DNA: TGCGCCAGCAGCCAGGACACAGGAAAAGACTATGGCTACACCTTC. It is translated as CASSQDTGKDYGYTF.

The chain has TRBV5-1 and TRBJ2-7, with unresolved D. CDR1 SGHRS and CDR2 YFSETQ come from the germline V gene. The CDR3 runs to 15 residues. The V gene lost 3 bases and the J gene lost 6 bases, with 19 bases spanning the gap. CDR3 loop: CASSSSAPPSGEQYF. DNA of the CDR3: TGCGCCAGCAGCTCGTCGGCTCCCCCTTCGGGCGAGCAGTACTTC.

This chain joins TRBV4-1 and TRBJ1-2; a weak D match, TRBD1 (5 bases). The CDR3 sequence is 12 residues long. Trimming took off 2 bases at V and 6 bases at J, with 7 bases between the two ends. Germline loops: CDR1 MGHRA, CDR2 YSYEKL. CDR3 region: CASSQPGNGYTF. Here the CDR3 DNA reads TGCGCCAGCAGCCAACCAGGGAATGGCTACACCTTC.

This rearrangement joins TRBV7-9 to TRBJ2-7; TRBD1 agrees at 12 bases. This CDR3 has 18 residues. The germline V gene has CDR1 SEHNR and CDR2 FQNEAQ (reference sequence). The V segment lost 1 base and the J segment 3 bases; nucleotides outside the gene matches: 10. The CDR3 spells CASSLVPGTGGSGYEQYF. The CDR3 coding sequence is TGTGCCAGCAGCTTAGTGCCCGGGACAGGGGGCTCAGGCTACGAGCAGTACTTC.

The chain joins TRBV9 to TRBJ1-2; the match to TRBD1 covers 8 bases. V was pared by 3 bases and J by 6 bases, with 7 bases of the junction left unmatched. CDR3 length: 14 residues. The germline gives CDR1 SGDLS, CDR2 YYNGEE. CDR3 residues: CASSGWTGSHGYTF. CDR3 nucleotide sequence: TGTGCCAGCAGCGGATGGACAGGGAGCCATGGCTACACCTTC.

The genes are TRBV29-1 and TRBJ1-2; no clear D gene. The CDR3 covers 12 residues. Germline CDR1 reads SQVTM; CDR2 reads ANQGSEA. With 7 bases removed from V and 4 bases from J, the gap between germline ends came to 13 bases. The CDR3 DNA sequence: TGCAGCGATGACGGCGGGGTCTATGGCTACACCTTC. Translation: CSDDGGVYGYTF. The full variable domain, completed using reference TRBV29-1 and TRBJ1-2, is SAVISQKPSRDICQRGTSLTIQCQVDSQVTMMFWYRQQPGQSLTLIATANQGSEATYESGFVIDKFPISRPNLTFSTLTVSNMSPEDSSIYLCSDDGGVYGYTFGSGTRLTVV.

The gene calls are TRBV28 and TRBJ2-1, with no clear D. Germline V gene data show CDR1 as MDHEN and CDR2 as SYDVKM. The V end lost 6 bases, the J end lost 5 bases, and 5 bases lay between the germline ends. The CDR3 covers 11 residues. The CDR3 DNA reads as TGTGCCAGCAGGTTTGACAATGAGCAGTTCTTC. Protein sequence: CASRFDNEQFF.

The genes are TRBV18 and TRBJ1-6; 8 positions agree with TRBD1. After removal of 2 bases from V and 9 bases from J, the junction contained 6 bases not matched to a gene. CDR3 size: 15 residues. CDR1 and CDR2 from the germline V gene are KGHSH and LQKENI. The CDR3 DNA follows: TGTGCCAGCTCACCAGTCGCAGGGGGCGGTTCACCCCTCCACTTT. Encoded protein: CASSPVAGGGSPLHF.

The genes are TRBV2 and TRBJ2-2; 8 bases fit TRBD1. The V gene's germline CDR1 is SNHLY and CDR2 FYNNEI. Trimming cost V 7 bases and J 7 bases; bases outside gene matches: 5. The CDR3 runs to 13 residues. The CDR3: CASTGQGLGELFF. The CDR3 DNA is TGTGCCAGCACCGGACAGGGTCTCGGGGAGCTGTTTTTT.

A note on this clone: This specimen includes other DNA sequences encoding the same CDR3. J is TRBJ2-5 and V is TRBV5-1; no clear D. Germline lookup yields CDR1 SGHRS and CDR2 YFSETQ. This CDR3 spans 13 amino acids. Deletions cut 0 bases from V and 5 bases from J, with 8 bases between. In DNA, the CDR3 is TGCGCCAGCAGCTTGGTAGGTTCGGAGACCCAGTACTTC. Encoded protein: CASSLVGSETQYF.

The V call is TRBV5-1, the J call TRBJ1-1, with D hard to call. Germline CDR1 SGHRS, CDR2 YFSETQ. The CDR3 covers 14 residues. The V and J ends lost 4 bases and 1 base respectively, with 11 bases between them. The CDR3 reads CASSGKVENTEAFF. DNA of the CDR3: TGCGCCAGCAGCGGGAAGGTGGAGAACACTGAAGCTTTCTTT.

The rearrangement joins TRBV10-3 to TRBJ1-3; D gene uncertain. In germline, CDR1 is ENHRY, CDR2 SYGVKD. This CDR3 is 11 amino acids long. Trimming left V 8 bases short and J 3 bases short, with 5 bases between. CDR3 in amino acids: CAISGGNTIYF. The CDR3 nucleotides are TGTGCCATCTCTGGTGGAAACACCATATATTTT.

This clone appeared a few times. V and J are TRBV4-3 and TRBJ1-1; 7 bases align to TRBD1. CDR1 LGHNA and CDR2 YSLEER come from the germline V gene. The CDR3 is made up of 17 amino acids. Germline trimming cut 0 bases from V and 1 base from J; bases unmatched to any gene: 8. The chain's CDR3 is CASSQEATGVGNTEAFF. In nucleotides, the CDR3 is TGCGCCAGCAGCCAAGAGGCTACAGGGGTCGGGAACACTGAAGCTTTCTTT.